This T cell receptor (beta chain) is from a study of post-analysis software for immune sequencing data. Overall study context: Multiple sclerosis in the patients followed relapsing-remitting, secondary progressive and progressive-relapsing courses. Study findings and constraints: Samples from one preparation batch, clustered by F measure, grouped strongly together. A few TRBV segments occurring more often in patients than controls included TRBV5-6, TRBV5-1 and TRBV20-1. Controls showed significantly higher normalized Chao1 diversity than did multiple sclerosis patients.

Notes on this clonotype: Its cognate antigen is unknown.

TCR beta cDNA libraries included unique molecular identifiers. Input populations of about 0.85 to 11 million T cells gave rise to 500,000 or so cDNA molecules. TCRdb fed the PCR reads into MiXCR, producing one record per CDR3 protein. The sample includes some 500,000 distinct CDR3 sequences, 45% of them seen just once. Germline V gene sequence: CDR1 DFQATT, CDR2 SNEGSKA (reference sequence). This CDR3 comprises 12 residues. The V and J ends lost 3 bases and 10 bases respectively, with 15 bases between them. Sequences were obtained from blood. The TCR comes from a girl aged 5 to 17 with multiple sclerosis. V usage is TRBV20-1 and J usage is TRBJ1-2; tentatively, D is TRBD1 (5 bases). In DNA form, the CDR3 reads TGCAGTGCTAGGGTGACAGAAAGTTTCTACACCTTC. The encoded protein is CSARVTESFYTF.